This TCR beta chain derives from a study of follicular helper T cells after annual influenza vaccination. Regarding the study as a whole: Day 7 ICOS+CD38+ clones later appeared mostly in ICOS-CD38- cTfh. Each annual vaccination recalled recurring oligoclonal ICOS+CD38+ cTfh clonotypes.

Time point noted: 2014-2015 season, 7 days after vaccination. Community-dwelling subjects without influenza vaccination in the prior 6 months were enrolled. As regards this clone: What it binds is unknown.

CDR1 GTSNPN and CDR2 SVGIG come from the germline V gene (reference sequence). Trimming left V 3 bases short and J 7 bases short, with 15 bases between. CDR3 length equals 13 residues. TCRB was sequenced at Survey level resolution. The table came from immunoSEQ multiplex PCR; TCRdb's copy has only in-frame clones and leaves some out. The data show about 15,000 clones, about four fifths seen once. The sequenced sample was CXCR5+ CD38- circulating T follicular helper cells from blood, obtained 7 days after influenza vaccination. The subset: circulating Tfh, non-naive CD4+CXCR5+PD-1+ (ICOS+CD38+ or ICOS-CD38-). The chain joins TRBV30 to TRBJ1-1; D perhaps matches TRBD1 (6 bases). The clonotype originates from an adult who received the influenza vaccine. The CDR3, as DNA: TGTGCCTGGAGCCTGACAGGCAGGGGTGAAGCTTTCTTT. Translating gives CAWSLTGRGEAFF.